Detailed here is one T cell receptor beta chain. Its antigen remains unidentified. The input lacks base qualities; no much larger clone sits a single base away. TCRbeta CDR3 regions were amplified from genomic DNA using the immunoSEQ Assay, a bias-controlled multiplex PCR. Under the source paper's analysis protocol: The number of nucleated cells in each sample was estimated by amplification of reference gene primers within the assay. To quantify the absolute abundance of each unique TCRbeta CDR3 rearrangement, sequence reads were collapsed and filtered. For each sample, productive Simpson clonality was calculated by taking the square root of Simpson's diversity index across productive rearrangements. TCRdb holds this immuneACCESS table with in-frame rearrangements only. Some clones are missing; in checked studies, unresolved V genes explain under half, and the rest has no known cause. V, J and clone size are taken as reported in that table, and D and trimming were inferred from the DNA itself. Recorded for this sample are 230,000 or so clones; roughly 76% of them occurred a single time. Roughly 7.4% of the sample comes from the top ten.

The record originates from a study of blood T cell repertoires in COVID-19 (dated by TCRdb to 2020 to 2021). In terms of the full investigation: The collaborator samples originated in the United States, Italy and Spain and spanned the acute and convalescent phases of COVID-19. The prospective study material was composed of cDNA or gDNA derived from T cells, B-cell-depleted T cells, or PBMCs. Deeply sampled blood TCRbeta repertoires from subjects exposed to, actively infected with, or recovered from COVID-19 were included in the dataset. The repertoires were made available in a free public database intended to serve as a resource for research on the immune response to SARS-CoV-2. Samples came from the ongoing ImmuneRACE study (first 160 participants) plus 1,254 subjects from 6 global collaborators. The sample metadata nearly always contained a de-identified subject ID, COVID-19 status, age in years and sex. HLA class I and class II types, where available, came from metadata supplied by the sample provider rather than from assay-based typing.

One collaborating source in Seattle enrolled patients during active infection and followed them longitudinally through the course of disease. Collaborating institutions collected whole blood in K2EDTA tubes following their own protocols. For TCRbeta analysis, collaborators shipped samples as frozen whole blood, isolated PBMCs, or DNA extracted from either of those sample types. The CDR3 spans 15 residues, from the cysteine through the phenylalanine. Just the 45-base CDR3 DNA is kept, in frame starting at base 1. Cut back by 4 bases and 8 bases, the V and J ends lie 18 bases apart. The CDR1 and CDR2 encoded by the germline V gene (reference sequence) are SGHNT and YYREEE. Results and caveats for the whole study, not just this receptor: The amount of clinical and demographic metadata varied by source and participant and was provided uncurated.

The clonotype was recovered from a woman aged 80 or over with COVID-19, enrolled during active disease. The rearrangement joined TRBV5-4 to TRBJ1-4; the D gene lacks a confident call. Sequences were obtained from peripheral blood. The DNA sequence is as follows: TGTGCCAGCAGCCAGCAGGCCGAGCCGAGAGAAAAACTGTTTTTT. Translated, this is CASSQQAEPREKLFF.